The rows below give T cell receptor beta chains drawn from one sample of a study of regulatory T cells in long-lasting Graves disease. TCRdb re-analysed the multiplex PCR reads in MiXCR, keeping a single row per CDR3 protein. Found here are approximately 540,000 distinct CDR3 sequences, more than 10% of them singletons; the top ten hold approximately 9.6%. This same sample was also part of a study on T cells in Graves' hyperthyroidism and ophthalmopathy.

Sequences were derived from peripheral blood mononuclear cells (PBMCs), sampled at new diagnosis, from a patient treated with antithyroid drugs. The receptors originated from a woman in her 30s with Graves disease. The CDR3 runs from the conserved cysteine through the conserved F or W. Fields, in order: J gene, clone size, D gene, V gene, CDR3 DNA, CDR3 protein. D genes are given only for firm matches. Expanded clones get a size class; other rows say once, few or many, or leave the size out.

TRBJ2-3 | - | TRBD1 | TRBV19 | TGTGCCAGCGGGGACAGGGCCACAGATACGCAGTATTTT | CASGDRATDTQYF
TRBJ2-1 | many | - | TRBV7-9 | TGTGCCAGCAGCTTCCACTCAATCACAGGACGATACAATGAGCAGTTCTTC | CASSFHSITGRYNEQFF
TRBJ1-5 | many | - | TRBV7-8 | TGTGCCAGCAGCTTACAACAGGGACAGCCCCAGCATTTT | CASSLQQGQPQHF
TRBJ1-2 | - | - | TRBV6-2/TRBV6-3 | TGTGCCAGCAGTCAATCCGGCAACTATGGCTACACCTTC | CASSQSGNYGYTF
TRBJ1-3 | - | - | TRBV9 | TGTGCCAGCAGCGGGCGAGGGGCAGGCTCTGGAAACACCATATATTTT | CASSGRGAGSGNTIYF
TRBJ2-2 | few | TRBD1 | TRBV15 | TGTGCCACCAGCAGAGATCGAGGGGGCGGCGGGGAGCTGTTTTTT | CATSRDRGGGGELFF
TRBJ1-5 | - | TRBD1 | TRBV7-2 | TGTGCCAGCAGCTCAGGGGACAGGGGGCGTTTTCAGCCCCAGCATTTT | CASSSGDRGRFQPQHF
TRBJ2-7 | - | - | TRBV20-1 | TGCAGTGCTACCCCAGGGGCGTACTCCTACGAGCAGTACTTC | CSATPGAYSYEQYF
TRBJ2-3 | many | - | TRBV5-1 | TGCGCCAGCAGCTTTTGGGGGCCTCACACAGATACGCAGTATTTT | CASSFWGPHTDTQYF
TRBJ2-7 | - | - | TRBV7-9 | TGTGCCAGCAGCTTAGGTCTAGCGAGTCTGAGCGAGCAGTACTTC | CASSLGLASLSEQYF
TRBJ2-3 | many | - | TRBV7-8 | TGTGCCAGCAGCTTAGCGATAACCCAGGGACCATGGTTCACAGATACGCAGTATTTT | CASSLAITQGPWFTDTQYF
TRBJ1-1 | many | - | TRBV12-3/TRBV12-4 | TGTGCCAGCAGTCCCACCCCAGGAGGGACTGAAGCTTTCTTT | CASSPTPGGTEAFF
TRBJ2-7 | few | - | TRBV10-1 | TGCGCCAGCAGTGACCTGGACCGCAGGGAGCAGTACTTC | CASSDLDRREQYF
TRBJ2-2 | - | - | TRBV5-1 | TGCGCCAGCAGCCTCGGGACGGCCGCGAACACCGGGGAGCTGTTTTTT | CASSLGTAANTGELFF
TRBJ1-1 | many | - | TRBV11-2 | TGTGCCAGCAGCTTATTGAAGGGGAAAGGGACTGAAGCTTTCTTT | CASSLLKGKGTEAFF
TRBJ2-3 | many | - | TRBV11-2 | TGTGCCAGCAGCTTACTTTTGGATACGCAGTATTTT | CASSLLLDTQYF
TRBJ1-5 | few | TRBD1 | TRBV4-1 | TGCGCCAGCAGCCAGGAAGGGACAGGTAGTAATCAGCCCCAGCATTTT | CASSQEGTGSNQPQHF
TRBJ2-7 | - | TRBD1 | TRBV3-1 | TGTGCCAGCAGGAACAGGGGGGCCTACGAGCAGTACTTC | CASRNRGAYEQYF
TRBJ2-2 | few | - | TRBV20-1 | TGCAGTGCTATTAGGGGAGGGGGCGTCTCCGGGGAGCTGTTTTTT | CSAIRGGGVSGELFF
TRBJ2-7 | many | - | TRBV2 | TGTGCCAGCAGTCCCGGGACTTGGACCTACGAGCAGTACTTC | CASSPGTWTYEQYF
TRBJ2-1 | many | - | TRBV6-5 | TGTGCCAGCAGTTACAGGGCCACTCGCTACAATGAGCAGTTCTTC | CASSYRATRYNEQFF
TRBJ1-3 | many | - | TRBV19 | TGTGCCACCAGACTAGCGGGAACTGGAAACACCATATATTTT | CATRLAGTGNTIYF
TRBJ2-7 | many | TRBD2 | TRBV11-2 | TGTGCCAGCAGCCCCCTCACGGGAGGGCCCTACGAGCAGTACTTC | CASSPLTGGPYEQYF
TRBJ2-7 | - | TRBD2 | TRBV19 | TGTGCCAGTAGTATAAGAGCGGGATACTCTTACGAGCAGTACTTC | CASSIRAGYSYEQYF
TRBJ2-3 | many | TRBD2 | TRBV20-1 | TGCAGTGCTAGTAGTACAGCGGGACCGGCAGATACGCAGTATTTT | CSASSTAGPADTQYF
TRBJ2-1 | many | - | TRBV30 | TGTGCCTCACGAGTCGTCCCGGGACGTGTGTACAATGAGCAGTTCTTC | CASRVVPGRVYNEQFF
TRBJ1-5 | many | - | TRBV28 | TGTGCCAGCAGGCGGGGGGGAACAAATCAGCCCCAGCATTTT | CASRRGGTNQPQHF
TRBJ2-7 | - | - | TRBV30 | TGTGCCTGGAGTGTAGTCCTCGGGACACCATCCTACGAGCAGTACTTC | CAWSVVLGTPSYEQYF
TRBJ1-1 | many | - | TRBV27 | TGTGCCAGCAGTTTCATAGGGGGGACTGAAGCTTTCTTT | CASSFIGGTEAFF
TRBJ1-3 | many | - | TRBV11-2 | TGTGCCAGCAGCTTAGACGGAAGCTCTGGAAACACCATATATTTT | CASSLDGSSGNTIYF
TRBJ2-1 | many | - | TRBV6-1 | TGTGCCAGCAGTCCGCGTGTCTACAATGAGCAGTTCTTC | CASSPRVYNEQFF